This T cell receptor (beta chain) comes out of a study of PD-1 blockade in classical Hodgkin lymphoma. Assay used: immunoSEQ multiplex PCR; TCRdb lists only in-frame clones, some missing. Of 31,000 or so clones in the sample, less than 90% were seen once. Germline V gives CDR1 MNHEY, CDR2 SVGAGI. Trimming took 10 bases from V and 7 from J, leaving 11 bases between them. The CDR3 is 11 residues long. Relapse was seen in all patients after autologous stem cell transplantation, and brentuximab vedotin exposure was variable. Magnetic negative selection purified CD4+ T cells from thawed PBMCs. The clonotype comes from a human donor with classical Hodgkin lymphoma. Sample: CD4+ T cells from blood, taken at baseline. J is TRBJ2-1 and V is TRBV6-5; D gene unclear. CDR3 in DNA: TGTGCCACCCTGTTTTTAAATGAGCAGTTCTTC. It translates to CATLFLNEQFF.